The 19 T cell receptor beta chains below come from one sample, sequenced in a study of patients with pleural tuberculosis. Each CDR3 protein is one row after TCRdb ran MiXCR on the reads. The sample carries about 50,000 distinct CDR3 sequences, under 8.5% recorded once. The receptors were sampled from a human donor with pleural tuberculosis.

This clonotype was seen ten or more times. The chain uses TRBV28 and TRBJ2-3; D is unresolved. This CDR3 region has 13 residues. In germline, CDR1 is MDHEN, CDR2 SYDVKM. Between the trimmed V and J ends, which lost 6 bases and 0 bases, there was a span of 7 bases. In nucleotides, the CDR3 is TGTGCCAGCAGCCGCACTAGCACAGATACGCAGTATTTT. Translation: CASSRTSTDTQYF.

Many counts were recorded for this clonotype. J is TRBJ2-1 and V is TRBV20-1; D call uncertain. V was clipped by 3 bases and J by 6 bases, with 12 bases between them. The CDR3 loop spans 13 amino acids. Per germline, CDR1 DFQATT and CDR2 SNEGSKA (reference sequence). The chain's CDR3 is CSASRLVANEQFF. The CDR3, as DNA: TGCAGTGCTAGTCGCCTAGTCGCCAATGAGCAGTTCTTC.

In this sample, this clonotype turned up a few times. The chain combines TRBV12-3 or TRBV12-4 with TRBJ2-1, with TRBD2 matching 8 bases. V was clipped by 5 bases and J by 7 bases; unmatched bases: 10. The CDR3 has 15 residues. The CDR3 nucleotides read TGTGCCAGCAGTGTAGGGGTAGCGGGAAGGAATGAGCAGTTCTTC. This gives the protein CASSVGVAGRNEQFF.

This clonotype was found many times. The chain couples TRBV20-1 to TRBJ1-1; D perhaps matches TRBD1 (5 bases). CDR1 and CDR2 from the germline V gene are DFQATT and SNEGSKA (reference sequence). The CDR3 length is 14 residues. Trimming shortened V by 2 bases and J by 3 bases, and 13 bases separated the two germline ends. CDR3 sequence reads: CSARNSVGDTEAFF. The DNA of the CDR3 is TGCAGTGCTAGAAATTCCGTAGGGGACACTGAAGCTTTCTTT.

This clonotype has a count of ten or more. The chain recombines TRBV7-6 with TRBJ1-5, with D perhaps TRBD1 (6 bases). CDR3 length equals 15 residues. V was shortened by 6 bases and J by 0 bases, with 12 bases between the two germline ends. Germline V lookup: CDR1 SGHVS, CDR2 FNYEAQ. CDR3 residues: CASSKGGFSNQPQHF. The CDR3 coding sequence is TGTGCCAGCAGTAAAGGGGGGTTTAGCAATCAGCCCCAGCATTTT.

As concerns this clonotype: A much larger clone lies one base from this, so it may be a read error. The chain combines TRBV5-4 with TRBJ2-2, with a weak D call TRBD1 (5 bases). Trimming removed 3 bases from V and 9 bases from J, with 18 bases in between. The CDR3 length is 15 residues. CDR1 SGHNT and CDR2 YYREEE come from the germline V gene (reference sequence). The chain's CDR3 is CASSSATVDSRELFF. The CDR3 nucleotides are TGTGCCAGCAGCTCGGCGACAGTGGATTCGAGGGAGCTGTTTTTT. The whole variable domain, remainder taken from reference TRBV5-4 and TRBJ2-2, is ETGVTQSPTHLIKTRGQQVTLRCSSQSGHNTVSWYQQALGQGPQFIFQYYREEENGRGNFPPRFSGLQFPNYSSELNVNALELDDSALYLCASSSATVDSRELFFGEGSRLTVL.

This clonotype was recorded many times. The gene calls are TRBV27 and TRBJ1-5; D perhaps matches TRBD1 (6 bases). CDR3 size: 15 residues. CDR1 MNHEY and CDR2 SMNVEV come from the germline V gene (reference sequence). Trimming stripped 1 base from V and 1 base from J, with 8 bases between. CDR3 loop: CASSLLGQSNQPQHF. DNA of the CDR3: TGTGCCAGCAGTTTATTAGGACAGAGCAATCAGCCCCAGCATTTT.

This clonotype was seen repeatedly, ten times or more. The chain joins TRBV19 to TRBJ1-1; 8 bases line up with TRBD1. This CDR3 has 15 amino acids. Germline CDR1 is LNHDA and CDR2 is SQIVND (reference sequence). V dropped 3 bases and J dropped 7; count of bases not matched to a gene: 10. The CDR3 sequence: CASSIMDRVADEAFF. CDR3 DNA sequence: TGTGCCAGTAGTATCATGGACAGGGTTGCGGATGAAGCTTTCTTT.

The CDR3, as DNA: TGTGCTAGCAGCCCGTTACTAGCGAGAGAGCAGTACGTC. This translates into CASSPLLAREQYV. This chain joins TRBV7-7 and TRBJ2-7; the match to TRBD2 covers 7 bases. The CDR3 covers 13 residues. The germline CDR1 and CDR2 sequences are SSHAT and FNYEAQ (reference sequence).

This clonotype was detected a few times. J is TRBJ2-7 and V is TRBV19; D possibly corresponds to TRBD2 (5 bases). This CDR3 is 12 amino acids long. Trimming took off 6 bases at V and 5 bases at J, with 11 bases between the two ends. In germline, CDR1 is LNHDA, CDR2 SQIVND (reference sequence). CDR3 sequence (DNA): TGTGCCAGTAGCACGACGGGGAACGAGCAGTACTTC. Its protein is CASSTTGNEQYF.

V usage is TRBV20-1 and J usage is TRBJ2-2; 8 bases map to TRBD1. V was clipped by 3 bases and J by 0 bases; unmatched bases: 6. The CDR3 loop spans 16 amino acids. Germline V gene lookup returns CDR1 DFQATT and CDR2 SNEGSKA (reference sequence). The CDR3 DNA sequence: TGCAGTGCTAGGGGACAGGACCACGCGAACACCGGGGAGCTGTTTTTT. Its translation is CSARGQDHANTGELFF.

This clonotype was detected many times. The genes are TRBV20-1 and TRBJ1-1; D not resolved. Germline V gene lookup returns CDR1 DFQATT and CDR2 SNEGSKA (reference sequence). The CDR3 covers 13 residues. V shed 3 bases and J shed 4 bases, with 12 bases lying between them. The CDR3 coding sequence is TGCAGTGCTAGCAGCCCCTCGGGCACTGAAGCTTTCTTT. Protein product: CSASSPSGTEAFF.

This clonotype was found many times. The chain joins TRBV5-1 to TRBJ2-2, with 10 bases lining up with TRBD2. The CDR3 length is 15 residues. Germline CDR1 reads SGHRS; CDR2 reads YFSETQ. With V trimmed by 0 bases and J by 4 bases, 0 bases remained unmatched. CDR3 residues: CASSLASGSTGELFF. The CDR3 DNA follows: TGCGCCAGCAGCTTGGCTAGCGGGAGCACCGGGGAGCTGTTTTTT.

This clonotype showed up many times. This chain links TRBV20-1 with TRBJ2-5, with unresolved D. The germline V gene has CDR1 DFQATT and CDR2 SNEGSKA (reference sequence). The CDR3 is 13 amino acids. The CDR3 nucleotides are TGCAGCCACTTGGCTGGGAACCAAGAGACCCAGTACTTC. Translated, it gives CSHLAGNQETQYF.

This clonotype was recorded many times. In DNA, the CDR3 is TGTGCCAGCAGCTCGGAGGAAAATAATTCACCCCTCCACTTT. It codes for CASSSEENNSPLHF. The V call is TRBV11-1, the J call TRBJ1-6, with D uncertain. Trimming left V 4 bases short and J 5 bases short, with 9 bases between. Germline assignment: CDR1 SGHAT and CDR2 FQDESV (reference sequence). This CDR3 has 14 amino acids.

This clonotype was seen ten or more times. V is TRBV6-2 or TRBV6-3 and J is TRBJ2-7; possible D gene TRBD1, 6 bases. The CDR3 is made up of 16 amino acids. The V gene's germline CDR1 is MNHEY and CDR2 SVGEGT. Trimming took 3 bases from V and 0 from J, leaving 15 bases between them. CDR3 in amino acids: CASSYPGVLPSYEQYF. CDR3 bases: TGTGCCAGCAGTTATCCAGGGGTGCTCCCCTCCTACGAGCAGTACTTC.

Only a few counts were recorded for this clonotype. The V gene is TRBV4-2, the J gene TRBJ2-3, with D hard to call. Per the germline V gene, CDR1 is LGHNA and CDR2 is YNFKEQ. Deletions cut 4 bases from V and 2 bases from J, with 19 bases between. The CDR3 spans 17 residues. The CDR3: CASSPSWAADPTDTQYF. For the CDR3, the DNA is TGTGCCAGCAGCCCATCTTGGGCGGCCGACCCCACAGATACGCAGTATTTT.

This clonotype was counted only a few times. The J gene is TRBJ1-6, the V gene TRBV11-2, with 8 nucleotides matching TRBD1. Germline V gene data show CDR1 as SGHAT and CDR2 as FQNNGV. The length of the CDR3 is 13 residues. V was pared by 6 bases and J by 5 bases, with 0 bases of the junction left unmatched. DNA for the CDR3: TGTGCCAGCAGGACAGGGGATAATTCACCCCTCCACTTT. Protein product: CASRTGDNSPLHF.

This clonotype was seen ten or more times. The chain employs TRBV11-2 and TRBJ2-1; D is ambiguous. This CDR3 is built from 15 residues. Germline values: CDR1 SGHAT, CDR2 FQNNGV. Trimming pared 5 bases from V and 6 bases from J, leaving 17 bases between. The CDR3 here is CASSLAGGRFNEQFF. In nucleotides, the CDR3 is TGTGCCAGCAGCCTCGCTGGTGGGCGCTTCAATGAGCAGTTCTTC.